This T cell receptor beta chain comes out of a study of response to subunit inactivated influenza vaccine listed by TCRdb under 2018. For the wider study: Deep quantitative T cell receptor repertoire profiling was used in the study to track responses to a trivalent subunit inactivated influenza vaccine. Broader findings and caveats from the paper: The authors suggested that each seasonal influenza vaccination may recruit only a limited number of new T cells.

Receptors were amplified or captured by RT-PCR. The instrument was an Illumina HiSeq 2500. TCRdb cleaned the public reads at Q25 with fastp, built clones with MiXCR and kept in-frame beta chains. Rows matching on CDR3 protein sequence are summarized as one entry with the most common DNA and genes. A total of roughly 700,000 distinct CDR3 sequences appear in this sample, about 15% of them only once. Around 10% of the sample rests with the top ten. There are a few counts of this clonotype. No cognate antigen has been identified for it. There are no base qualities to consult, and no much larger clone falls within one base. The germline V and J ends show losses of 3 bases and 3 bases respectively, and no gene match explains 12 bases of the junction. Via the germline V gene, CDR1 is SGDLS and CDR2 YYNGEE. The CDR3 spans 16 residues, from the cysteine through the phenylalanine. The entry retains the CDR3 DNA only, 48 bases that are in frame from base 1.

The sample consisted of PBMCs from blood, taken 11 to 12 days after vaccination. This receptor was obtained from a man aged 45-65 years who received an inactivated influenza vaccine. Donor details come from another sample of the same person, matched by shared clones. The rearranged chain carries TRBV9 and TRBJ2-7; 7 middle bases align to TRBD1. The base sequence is TGTGCCAGCAGCGCAAGAAGACAGGGACCGATCTACGAGCAGTACTTC. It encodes CASSARRQGPIYEQYF.